This T cell receptor beta chain appears in the sequencing data of a study of blood T cell repertoires in COVID-19. A PCR-confirmed or clinician-diagnosed COVID-19 case had contacted exposed participants within 2 weeks of entry. Germline V gene lookup returns CDR1 MNHEY and CDR2 SMNVEV (reference sequence). CDR3 size: 15 residues. Trimming at V came to 5 bases and at J to 6 bases, leaving 13 bases not matched to a gene. This clone was seen once. Measured with immunoSEQ multiplex PCR; TCRdb has only the in-frame clones, and not every one. This sample has some 320,000 clones, with about 85% found just once.

The sequence came from a woman in her twenties or thirties who had been exposed to COVID-19. The V gene is TRBV27, the J gene TRBJ2-7; 7 bases fit TRBD1. The specimen sequenced was PBMCs or T cells enriched from blood (not recorded which). CDR3 region: CASSPLIRTGGEQYF. CDR3 bases: TGTGCCAGCAGTCCACTAATCCGGACAGGTGGCGAGCAGTACTTC.